The next 23 T cell receptor beta chains were all read from a single sample in a study of vaccination and CD4 T cells after COVID-19. Their antigen targets remain unknown. Once obtained from cultured CD4+ T cells, the DNA was sequenced using the Oncomine TCR Beta short-read assay. From the PCR reads, TCRdb called clonotypes with MiXCR, one entry per CDR3 protein. The sample has approximately 10,000 distinct CDR3 sequences, around a quarter seen once. Treatment given: approximately 11-day PBMC culture with coronavirus spike peptide pools or control peptides (ViraFEST assay). The sequences come from CD4+ T cells from blood, cultured in vitro, collected before SARS-CoV-2 vaccination. These receptor sequences come from a human donor who received a COVID-19 vaccine.

This clonotype has only a few counts. V usage is TRBV7-6 and J usage is TRBJ2-7, with 10 bases that match TRBD1. The V segment lost 4 bases and the J segment 5 bases; nucleotides outside the gene matches: 5. The CDR3 extends over 14 amino acids. Germline V gene data show CDR1 as SGHVS and CDR2 as FNYEAQ. For the CDR3, the DNA is TGTGCCAGCAGCTCGACAGGGGGCATTGACGAGCAGTACTTC. As protein: CASSSTGGIDEQYF.

The chain recombines TRBV18 with TRBJ1-2, with a weak D call TRBD1 (6 bases). V was cut by 6 bases and J by 8 bases, with 22 bases left in between. This CDR3 contains 15 residues. CDR1 KGHSH and CDR2 LQKENI come from the germline V gene. CDR3 region: CASSLNPGAAQGYTF. The CDR3 nucleotides are TGTGCCAGCTCCCTGAACCCAGGGGCCGCACAAGGCTACACCTTC.

The chain is built from TRBV6-2 or TRBV6-3 and TRBJ1-5; 8 bases are shared with TRBD1. Germline CDR1 MNHEY, CDR2 SVGEGT. The CDR3 spans 18 residues. V lost 2 bases to trimming and J lost 4 bases; unmatched junction nucleotides: 13. CDR3 sequence (DNA): TGTGCCAGCAGTTACGGACCCCTAGGACAGGGAGGTAATCAGCCCCAGCATTTT. It specifies CASSYGPLGQGGNQPQHF.

Details on this clonotype: At one end the junction does not follow the germline gene, possibly because of a read error. The rearrangement joins TRBV12-3 or TRBV12-4 to TRBJ2-3; unclear D gene. CDR3 length: 12 amino acids. The CDR3 loop reads CASSFEGYTQCF. The DNA for the CDR3 is TGTGCCAGCAGTTTTGAAGGGTATACGCAGTGTTTT.

This chain joins TRBV10-3 and TRBJ1-4; 11 bases map to TRBD1. CDR1 and CDR2 (germline): ENHRY, SYGVKD. The CDR3 covers 15 residues. J gave up 6 bases and V 3 bases, and 3 bases lay outside the gene matches. The CDR3 nucleotides are TGTGCCATCAGTGAAACGGGACAGGGGGATGAAAAACTGTTTTTT. Its protein is CAISETGQGDEKLFF.

This clonotype was recorded a few times. V and J are TRBV19 and TRBJ1-2; D gene uncertain. The CDR3 spans 16 residues. Trimming removed 1 base from V and 4 bases from J, with 16 bases in between. CDR1 and CDR2 from the germline V gene are LNHDA and SQIVND (reference sequence). The CDR3, as DNA: TGTGCCAGTAGTATAGCCCCCACTCCTAGTAGCTATGGCTACACCTTC. It encodes CASSIAPTPSSYGYTF.

Points on this clonotype: Since the CDR3 does not end with the conserved phenylalanine or tryptophan, this likely comes from a read error. The rearrangement joins TRBV7-9 to TRBJ1-1; D possibly corresponds to TRBD1 (6 bases). Trimming removed 0 bases from V and 2 bases from J, with 13 bases in between. The germline CDR1 and CDR2 sequences are SEHNR and FQNEAQ (reference sequence). The CDR3 has 16 residues. CDR3 residues: CASSLAALGGNTEAFC. For the CDR3, the DNA is TGTGCCAGCAGCTTAGCAGCCCTGGGGGGCAACACTGAAGCTTTCTGT.

This chain links TRBV2 with TRBJ1-1; 7 nucleotides agree with TRBD1. Trimming cost V 5 bases and J 0 bases; bases outside gene matches: 3. The CDR3 consists of 14 residues. CDR1 is SNHLY, CDR2 FYNNEI, per germline. CDR3 region: CASSWTGVNTEAFF. The CDR3 DNA sequence: TGTGCCAGCAGTTGGACAGGCGTGAACACTGAAGCTTTCTTT.

In DNA, the CDR3 is TGTGCCAGCAGCTTGGGGGCCGCAGAGACCCAGTACTTC. Translated: CASSLGAAETQYF. The V gene is TRBV5-4, the J gene TRBJ2-5, with D unresolved. V lost 0 bases and J 4 bases, leaving 7 bases between the germline ends. The germline gives CDR1 SGHNT, CDR2 YYREEE (reference sequence). There are 13 residues in the CDR3.

V gene TRBV11-2 combines with J gene TRBJ2-1; no firm D call. V was pared by 5 bases and J by 7 bases, with 18 bases between. The CDR3 totals 15 residues. CDR1 is SGHAT and CDR2 is FQNNGV in the germline V gene. The CDR3 protein is CASSPLGWAHNEQFF. CDR3 coding DNA: TGTGCCAGCAGCCCCCTTGGCTGGGCGCATAATGAGCAGTTCTTC.

The genes are TRBV5-1 and TRBJ2-3; tentative D call: TRBD2 (5 bases). The V end lost 0 bases, the J end lost 3 bases, and 8 bases lay between the germline ends. The CDR3 sequence is 14 residues long. Germline V gene lookup returns CDR1 SGHRS and CDR2 YFSETQ. The CDR3 bases are TGCGCCAGCAGCTTGGCCCGACTAACAGATACGCAGTATTTT. Its translation: CASSLARLTDTQYF.

This rearrangement joins TRBV5-1 to TRBJ2-5; 10 nucleotides align to TRBD2. Losses at the gene ends were 5 bases for V and 5 bases for J; bases not matched to a gene: 9. This CDR3 contains 15 residues. The germline V gene has CDR1 SGHRS and CDR2 YFSETQ. The CDR3 DNA reads as TGCGCCAGCAGATTTAGCGGGGGGACCCAGGAGACCCAGTACTTC. It yields the protein CASRFSGGTQETQYF.

Of note for this clonotype: Relative to the germline gene, one junction end is altered; a read error may explain this. In DNA, the CDR3 is TGTACCATCAGGCGGGGTGATGAAACTGAAGCTTTCTTT. It translates to CTIRRGDETEAFF. V gene TRBV10-3 combines with J gene TRBJ1-1; D unclear. The CDR3 length is 13 residues. Germline lookup yields CDR1 ENHRY and CDR2 SYGVKD.

This chain connects TRBV23-1 to TRBJ1-6; possibly TRBD1 for D (5 bases). TRBV23-1 is sorted into the ORF group, with uncertain function. The CDR3 has 17 amino acids. The V and J ends lost 2 bases and 6 bases respectively, with 17 bases between them. The CDR3 protein is CASSQPRQGSGNSPLHF. In DNA form, the CDR3 reads TGCGCCAGCAGTCAACCGCGGCAGGGAAGTGGTAATTCACCCCTCCACTTT.

This clonotype was detected a few times. CDR3 protein: CASSLAGYSNQPQHF. The CDR3 coding sequence is TGTGCCAGCAGCCTTGCAGGGTATAGCAATCAGCCCCAGCATTTT. V usage is TRBV7-8 and J usage is TRBJ1-5; D is perhaps TRBD1 (5 bases). Deletions cut 5 bases from V and 0 bases from J, with 11 bases between. Per the germline V gene, CDR1 is SGHVS and CDR2 is FQNEAQ. The CDR3 has 15 residues.

This clonotype was detected a few times. The CDR3 here is CATSRAGGRYFSYEQYF. The CDR3 DNA follows: TGTGCCACCAGCAGAGCAGGGGGCCGCTATTTCTCCTACGAGCAGTACTTC. This chain joins TRBV15 and TRBJ2-7, with 8 bases that match TRBD1. Germline assignment: CDR1 LNHNV and CDR2 YYDKDF (reference sequence). CDR3 length: 17 amino acids. Trimming took 1 base from V and 0 from J; bases not matched to a gene: 8.

J is TRBJ1-3 and V is TRBV20-1; unclear D gene. The length of the CDR3 is 15 residues. Looked up from germline, CDR1 is DFQATT and CDR2 is SNEGSKA (reference sequence). The V end lost 0 bases, the J end lost 0 bases, and 9 bases lay between the germline ends. The CDR3 DNA is TGCAGTGCTAGAGATGCAGGCGACTCTGGAAACACCATATATTTT. Translation: CSARDAGDSGNTIYF.

This sequence joins TRBV7-2 and TRBJ1-1, with D unresolved. V was pared by 6 bases and J by 3 bases, with 11 bases between. The CDR3 covers 13 residues. Germline loops: CDR1 SGHTA, CDR2 FQGNSA. CDR3 nucleotides: TGTGCCAGCAGTTCTCCTTTCGACACTGAAGCTTTCTTT. Its translation is CASSSPFDTEAFF. Variable domain in full (rest from reference TRBV7-2 and TRBJ1-1): GAGVSQSPSNKVTEKGKDVELRCDPISGHTALYWYRQSLGQGLEFLIYFQGNSAPDKSGLPSDRFSAERTGGSVSTLTIQRTQQEDSAVYLCASSSPFDTEAFFGQGTRLTVV.

The chain combines TRBV6-5 with TRBJ1-4, with a tentative D call TRBD1 (5 bases). The CDR3 runs to 16 residues. V was pared by 0 bases and J by 8 bases, with 16 bases between. Germline-derived CDR1 and CDR2 are MNHEY and SVGAGI. The CDR3 DNA follows: TGTGCCAGCAGTTACTCGACGCAGGGCGGTCAGGAAAAACTGTTTTTT. Its translation: CASSYSTQGGQEKLFF.

The V and J genes are TRBV2 and TRBJ1-5; TRBD1 matches at 7 bases. CDR1 SNHLY and CDR2 FYNNEI come from the germline V gene. The V segment lost 6 bases and the J segment 5 bases; nucleotides outside the gene matches: 10. CDR3 length: 15 amino acids. CDR3 bases: TGTGCCAGCAGGGTAGACAGGGCGGCCGATCAGCCCCAGCATTTT. It codes for CASRVDRAADQPQHF.

There are a few counts of this clonotype. This rearrangement joins TRBV20-1 to TRBJ2-7, with D unclear. The CDR3 covers 14 residues. CDR1 is DFQATT, CDR2 SNEGSKA, per germline (reference sequence). Trimming stripped 0 bases from V and 0 bases from J, with 9 bases between. The CDR3 region is CSARDKGNSYEQYF. The CDR3 region has the DNA TGCAGTGCTAGAGACAAGGGAAACTCCTACGAGCAGTACTTC.

This chain links TRBV20-1 with TRBJ2-5; 10 bases fit TRBD2. This CDR3 is 16 amino acids long. Germline V gene data show CDR1 as DFQATT and CDR2 as SNEGSKA (reference sequence). V shed 6 bases and J 5 bases; nucleotides not matched to a gene: 15. Written as DNA, the CDR3 is TGCAGTGCCCCAAAAATAAGCGGGGGGGCCTGGGAGACCCAGTACTTC. It translates to CSAPKISGGAWETQYF.

The chain recombines TRBV7-8 with TRBJ2-1; tentatively, D is TRBD2 (6 bases). The ends were cut back, 2 bases at V and 7 bases at J, with 15 bases in the middle. In germline, CDR1 is SGHVS, CDR2 FQNEAQ. The CDR3 is 15 residues long. The CDR3 region is CASSLISGIGNEQFF. The CDR3 nucleotides are TGTGCCAGCAGCTTAATTAGCGGAATCGGTAATGAGCAGTTCTTC. The full variable domain, in which reference TRBV7-8 and TRBJ2-1 provide the parts outside the CDR3, is GAGVSQSPRYKVAKRGQDVALRCDPISGHVSLFWYQQALGQGPEFLTYFQNEAQLDKSGLPSDRFFAERPEGSVSTLKIQRTQQEDSAVYLCASSLISGIGNEQFFGPGTRLTVL.